This TCR beta chain was profiled in a study of T cells expressing NK-cell markers. Germline CDR1 reads MNHEY; CDR2 reads SMNVEV (reference sequence). CDR3 length equals 14 residues. From the 5' RACE reads, TCRdb lists one entry per CDR3 protein and no DNA. Recorded for this sample: about 390,000 distinct CDR3 sequences. Sequencing input: blood T cells: a sorted CD56 or NKG2C T cell subset, CD4+ or CD8+ T cells, or bulk PBMC T cells (not recorded which). The chain employs TRBV27 and TRBJ1-5; there is no DNA to check the TCRdb D call of TRBD1. The clonotype comes from a woman in her forties or fifties in good health. The CDR3 loop reads CASSRTGGGQPQHF.